The 5 T cell receptor beta chains below all came from one sample that was sequenced in a study of technical replicates of blood from a few donors. The repertoire was sequenced with immunoSEQ multiplex PCR; TCRdb's copy has only in-frame clones and lacks some. The profile shows approximately 85,000 clones, over 85% of them singletons. The sequencing input was T cells isolated from PBMCs. The receptors come from a human donor in good health.

The chain has TRBV11-2 and TRBJ2-1; 10 positions agree with TRBD2. With 4 bases clipped from V and 14 bases from J, the junction kept 11 bases outside the gene matches. The CDR3 runs 14 residues. Germline CDR1 is SGHAT and CDR2 is FQNNGV. The CDR3 sequence: CASSSQKAGGYEFF. In nucleotides, the CDR3 is TGTGCCAGCAGCTCGCAAAAAGCGGGAGGGTATGAGTTCTTC.

This chain connects TRBV6-6 to TRBJ1-2; TRBD1 matches 9 bases. The CDR3 has 15 amino acids. Losses at the gene ends were 2 bases for V and 7 bases for J; bases not matched to a gene: 8. CDR1 is MNHNY and CDR2 is SVGAGI in the germline V gene (reference sequence). CDR3 protein: CASSYLKTGGGGYTF. The CDR3, as DNA: TGTGCCAGCAGTTACCTAAAAACAGGGGGCGGTGGCTACACCTTC.

The V call is TRBV6-1, the J call TRBJ2-7; the D gene is possibly TRBD2 (5 bases). Germline V gene sequence: CDR1 MNHNS, CDR2 SASEGT. V was shortened by 8 bases and J by 6 bases, with 20 bases between the two germline ends. The CDR3 has 14 amino acids. Here the CDR3 reads CASLLAASRLEQYF. Here the CDR3 DNA reads TGTGCCAGCCTTCTCGCGGCTAGCCGTCTCGAGCAGTACTTC.

This clone was detected once. CDR3 nucleotide sequence: TGTGCCACCGGCGGATCCCCCTACGAGCAGTACTTC. It specifies CATGGSPYEQYF. The rearrangement links TRBV28 to TRBJ2-7, with unresolved D. V was trimmed by 10 bases and J by 2 bases, leaving 12 bases between them. This CDR3 region has 12 residues. Germline V lookup: CDR1 MDHEN, CDR2 SYDVKM.

V gene TRBV10-2 combines with J gene TRBJ2-7; the D gene is possibly TRBD2 (5 bases). Germline CDR1 reads WSHSY; CDR2 reads SAAADI. The ends were cut back, 5 bases at V and 0 bases at J, with 11 bases in the middle. The CDR3 contains 14 residues. The chain's CDR3 is CASSRSDTSYEQYF. The CDR3 DNA reads TGCGCCAGCAGTCGTAGCGACACCTCCTACGAGCAGTACTTC.